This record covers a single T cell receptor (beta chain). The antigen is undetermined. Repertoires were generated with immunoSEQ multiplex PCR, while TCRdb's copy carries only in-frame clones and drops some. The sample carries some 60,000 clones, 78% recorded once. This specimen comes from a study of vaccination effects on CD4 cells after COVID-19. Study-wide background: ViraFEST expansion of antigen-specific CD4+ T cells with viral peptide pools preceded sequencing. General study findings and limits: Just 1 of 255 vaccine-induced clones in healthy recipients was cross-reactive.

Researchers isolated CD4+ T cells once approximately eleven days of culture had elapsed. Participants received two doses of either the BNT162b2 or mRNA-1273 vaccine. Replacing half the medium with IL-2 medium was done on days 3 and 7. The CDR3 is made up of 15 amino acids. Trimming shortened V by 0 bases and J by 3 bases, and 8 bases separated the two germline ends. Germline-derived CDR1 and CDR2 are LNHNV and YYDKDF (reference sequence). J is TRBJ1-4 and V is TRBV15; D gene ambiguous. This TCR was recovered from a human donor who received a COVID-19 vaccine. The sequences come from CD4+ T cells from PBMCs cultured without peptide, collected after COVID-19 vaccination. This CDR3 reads CATSREGRSNEKLFF. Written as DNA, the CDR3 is TGTGCCACCAGCAGAGAGGGGAGATCTAATGAAAAACTGTTTTTT.